The next 7 T cell receptor beta chains were all read from a single sample in a study of cytomegalovirus exposure and HLA in healthy donors. TCRdb's copy holds only in-frame clones and misses some; the assay was immunoSEQ multiplex PCR. Of 200,000 to 300,000 clones listed, around 87% are singletons. The sample was PBMCs. The origin of the receptors is a woman between 25 and 40 years old in good health and CMV-seropositive.

The V gene is TRBV27, the J gene TRBJ2-7, with TRBD2 identical over 7 bases. The CDR3 has 16 amino acids. The V gene end was trimmed by 3 bases and the J gene end by 2 bases; junction bases not matched to a gene: 10. Germline V gives CDR1 MNHEY, CDR2 SMNVEV (reference sequence). The CDR3 nucleotides read TGTGCCAGCAGTTTCTCTTCCTCCGGGGGGACCTACGAGCAGTACTTC. It codes for CASSFSSSGGTYEQYF.

The rearrangement links TRBV28 to TRBJ2-1; 10 bases are a match to TRBD2. The junction had 12 bases not matched to a gene; V was cut back by 6 bases and J by 7 bases. Germline CDR1 reads MDHEN; CDR2 reads SYDVKM. The CDR3 loop spans 16 amino acids. CDR3 sequence: CASSDIGLAGVNEQFF. Written as DNA, the CDR3 is TGTGCCAGCAGCGACATTGGGCTAGCGGGAGTAAATGAGCAGTTCTTC.

V is TRBV25-1 and J is TRBJ2-3, with D possibly matching TRBD1 (6 bases). CDR3 length: 14 amino acids. Trimming took off 5 bases at V and 0 bases at J, with 9 bases between the two ends. Germline values: CDR1 MGHDK, CDR2 SYGVNS. CDR3 residues: CASSTTGSTDTQYF. The CDR3, as DNA: TGTGCCAGCAGTACGACAGGTAGCACAGATACGCAGTATTTT.

About this clone itself: In the same sample, other DNA sequences code for this CDR3. The chain combines TRBV11-2 with TRBJ1-3; D not resolved. CDR3 length: 15 amino acids. The germline V and J ends were trimmed by 1 base and 0 bases, with 7 bases remaining between them. Germline lookup yields CDR1 SGHAT and CDR2 FQNNGV. CDR3 coding DNA: TGTGCCAGCAGCTTAGGCAGAACCTCTGGAAACACCATATATTTT. Translated: CASSLGRTSGNTIYF.

This clone has only one observation. This chain links TRBV7-8 with TRBJ1-5; TRBD1 agrees at 7 bases. The V segment lost 5 bases and the J segment 0 bases; nucleotides outside the gene matches: 10. Germline values: CDR1 SGHVS, CDR2 FQNEAQ. The CDR3 is made up of 17 amino acids. The CDR3 loop reads CASSRIRDSYSNQPQHF. CDR3 in DNA: TGTGCCAGCAGCCGGATCCGGGACAGTTATAGCAATCAGCCCCAGCATTTT.

The rearrangement uses TRBV28 and TRBJ2-7; TRBD2 matches at 8 bases. Germline V gene sequence: CDR1 MDHEN, CDR2 SYDVKM. Trimming at V came to 5 bases and at J to 6 bases, leaving 9 bases not matched to a gene. The CDR3 sequence is 14 residues long. The CDR3 loop reads CASSARNGGGEQYF. Written as DNA, the CDR3 is TGTGCCAGCAGTGCCCGTAACGGGGGGGGCGAGCAGTACTTC.

The J gene is TRBJ2-7, the V gene TRBV7-8, with 10 bases aligning to TRBD2. From germline, CDR1 is SGHVS and CDR2 FQNEAQ. The trim removed 5 bases at V and 6 bases at J, leaving 7 bases unmatched. CDR3 length: 14 amino acids. The CDR3 region is CASSTLAGVSEQYF. The CDR3 DNA follows: TGTGCCAGCAGCACCCTAGCGGGAGTGAGCGAGCAGTACTTC.